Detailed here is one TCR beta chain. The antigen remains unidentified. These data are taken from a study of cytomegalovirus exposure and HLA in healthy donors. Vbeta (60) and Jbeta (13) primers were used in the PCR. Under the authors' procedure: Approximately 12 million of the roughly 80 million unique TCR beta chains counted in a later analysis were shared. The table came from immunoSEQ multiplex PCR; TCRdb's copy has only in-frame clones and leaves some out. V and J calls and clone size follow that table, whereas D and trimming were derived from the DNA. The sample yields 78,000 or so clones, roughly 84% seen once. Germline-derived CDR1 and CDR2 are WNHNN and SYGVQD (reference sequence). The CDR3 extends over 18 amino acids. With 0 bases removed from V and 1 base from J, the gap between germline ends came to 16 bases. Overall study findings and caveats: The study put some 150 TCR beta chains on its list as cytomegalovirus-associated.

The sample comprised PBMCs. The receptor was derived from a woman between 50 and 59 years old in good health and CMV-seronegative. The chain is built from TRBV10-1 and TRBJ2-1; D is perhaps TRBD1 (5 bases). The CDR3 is CASSESLRQGRSYNEQFF. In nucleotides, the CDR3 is TGCGCCAGCAGTGAGTCGCTCCGGCAGGGTAGGTCCTACAATGAGCAGTTCTTC.